The entry below describes one TCR beta chain. The data were taken from a study of blood T cell repertoires in COVID-19. About the research overall: Collection of acute and convalescent COVID-19 samples took place in the United States, Italy and Spain. From T cells, B-cell-depleted T cells, or PBMCs came the material, which was cDNA or gDNA.

This CDR3 has 17 amino acids. Germline V gene data show CDR1 as SGHKS and CDR2 as YYEKEE (reference sequence). V lost 3 bases and J lost 7, with 20 bases in between. The authors' processing: Nucleated cell number was recorded as an estimate derived from reference gene primer amplification. Using immunoSEQ multiplex PCR, the repertoire was profiled, and TCRdb retains in-frame clones only, with some absent. V, J and clone size are those of that table, while D and trimming were read from the DNA. Of 52,000 or so clones listed, 90% to 95% are singletons. The sequencing input was peripheral blood. The receptor's source is a woman older than 75 with acute or convalescent COVID-19. This chain links TRBV5-5 with TRBJ1-6; possible D gene TRBD1, 6 bases. This chain's CDR3 is CASSSLRGGSTNSPLHF. In DNA form, the CDR3 reads TGTGCCAGCAGCTCACTCCGCGGGGGCAGCACCAATTCACCCCTCCACTTT.